Presented here are 31 T cell receptor beta chains from one specimen sequenced in a study of cytomegalovirus exposure and HLA in healthy donors. PCR was performed using 60 Vbeta and 13 Jbeta primers. Libraries were prepared by immunoSEQ multiplex PCR; TCRdb keeps only in-frame clonotypes and omits some of them. The table records 250,000 to 350,000 clones, approximately 90% of them present only once. The sequenced sample consisted of PBMCs. The origin of the receptors is a middle-aged man in good health and CMV-seropositive.

The V and J genes are TRBV19 and TRBJ2-6; perhaps TRBD1 as D (5 bases). The CDR3 is 17 residues long. Germline V gives CDR1 LNHDA, CDR2 SQIVND (reference sequence). Trimming stripped 2 bases from V and 2 bases from J, with 13 bases between. DNA for the CDR3: TGTGCCAGTAGTATACCCAAGACAGTGGCTGGGGCCAACGTCCTGACTTTC. This encodes CASSIPKTVAGANVLTF.

The chain carries TRBV7-9 and TRBJ2-7; D may be TRBD1 (6 bases). The ends were cut back, 4 bases at V and 0 bases at J, with 13 bases in the middle. CDR3 length: 15 amino acids. Germline CDR1 SEHNR, CDR2 FQNEAQ (reference sequence). This CDR3 reads CASSSSDRYSYEQYF. CDR3 DNA sequence: TGTGCCAGCAGCTCGTCGGACAGATACTCCTACGAGCAGTACTTC.

The genes are TRBV28 and TRBJ2-3, with a possible D match to TRBD1 (6 bases). Germline values: CDR1 MDHEN, CDR2 SYDVKM. Trimming left V 3 bases short and J 2 bases short, with 18 bases between. There are 17 residues in the CDR3. CDR3 loop: CASSFSSTGTLTDTQYF. The CDR3 region has the DNA TGTGCCAGCAGTTTCTCCTCGACAGGAACCCTCACAGATACGCAGTATTTT.

The V call is TRBV19, the J call TRBJ2-5; 7 positions agree with TRBD1. Germline V lookup: CDR1 LNHDA, CDR2 SQIVND (reference sequence). Losses at the gene ends were 3 bases for V and 1 base for J; bases not matched to a gene: 2. The CDR3 runs 14 residues. The CDR3 sequence is CASSMTGFQETQYF. The CDR3 nucleotides are TGTGCCAGTAGTATGACAGGGTTCCAAGAGACCCAGTACTTC.

The chain carries TRBV9 and TRBJ2-1; 9 positions match TRBD2. V was clipped by 1 base and J by 7 bases; unmatched bases: 6. The germline V gene encodes CDR1 SGDLS and CDR2 YYNGEE. This CDR3 contains 15 residues. This chain's CDR3 is CASSVLAGVINEQFF. DNA of the CDR3: TGTGCCAGCAGCGTATTAGCGGGAGTTATAAATGAGCAGTTCTTC.

CDR3 sequence: CASSLDRDRTYEQYF. The CDR3 bases are TGTGCCAGCAGCTTAGACCGGGACAGGACCTACGAGCAGTACTTC. The chain has TRBV7-2 and TRBJ2-7; 8 bases agree with TRBD1. The germline V gene encodes CDR1 SGHTA and CDR2 FQGNSA. V shed 1 base, J shed 2 bases, and the junction held 4 bases outside the gene matches. The CDR3 sequence is 15 residues long.

CDR3 nucleotides: TGTGCCAGCAGCTGGACTAGCGGAGGCTACGAGCAGTACTTC. Protein sequence: CASSWTSGGYEQYF. This chain connects TRBV5-5 to TRBJ2-7, with 10 bases fitting TRBD2. Germline CDR1 and CDR2: SGHKS and YYEKEE (reference sequence). This CDR3 has 14 amino acids. The trim removed 3 bases at V and 3 bases at J, leaving 3 bases unmatched.

This clone was recorded a few times. CDR3 sequence: CASSKSQGGSLGEQYF. CDR3 nucleotide sequence: TGTGCCAGCAGCAAAAGTCAGGGGGGATCGCTCGGCGAGCAGTACTTC. J is TRBJ2-7 and V is TRBV7-6; tentative D call: TRBD1 (7 bases). CDR1 SGHVS and CDR2 FNYEAQ come from the germline V gene. The CDR3 is 16 amino acids. Trimming removed 5 bases at V and 6 bases at J, with 23 bases between. The full variable domain, with the rest looked up from reference TRBV7-6 and TRBJ2-7, is GAGVSQSPRYKVTKRGQDVALRCDPISGHVSLYWYRQALGQGPEFLTYFNYEAQQDKSGLPNDRFSAERPEGSISTLTIQRTEQRDSAMYRCASSKSQGGSLGEQYFGPGTRLTVT.

The chain is built from TRBV5-4 and TRBJ2-7, with TRBD1 matching over 12 bases. The trim removed 4 bases at V and 9 bases at J, leaving 11 bases unmatched. The CDR3 contains 15 residues. Germline loops: CDR1 SGHNT, CDR2 YYREEE (reference sequence). This chain's CDR3 is CASSRTGTGGPPQYF. CDR3 bases: TGTGCCAGCAGCCGGACCGGGACAGGGGGCCCCCCGCAGTACTTC.

The table lists this clone with a count of one. The rearrangement uses TRBV19 and TRBJ1-1, with a tentative D call TRBD1 (5 bases). The V and J ends lost 5 bases and 5 bases respectively, with 12 bases between them. Per the germline V gene, CDR1 is LNHDA and CDR2 is SQIVND (reference sequence). CDR3 length equals 13 residues. The CDR3: CASSPGKGTEAFF. DNA of the CDR3: TGTGCCAGTAGTCCAGGGAAAGGGACTGAAGCTTTCTTT.

This chain connects TRBV30 to TRBJ1-2; D possibly corresponds to TRBD1 (6 bases). Deletions cut 0 bases from V and 8 bases from J, with 13 bases between. CDR1 GTSNPN and CDR2 SVGIG come from the germline V gene (reference sequence). This CDR3 spans 13 amino acids. CDR3 in amino acids: CAWSVYTGYGYTF. For the CDR3, the DNA is TGTGCCTGGAGTGTCTACACAGGGTACGGCTACACCTTC.

This chain links TRBV9 with TRBJ1-6; 7 positions match TRBD1. The CDR3 has 14 residues. Per the germline V gene, CDR1 is SGDLS and CDR2 is YYNGEE. V shed 2 bases and J 6 bases; nucleotides not matched to a gene: 2. The CDR3 DNA reads as TGTGCCAGCAGCGTGCAGGGGGTTAATTCACCCCTCCACTTT. Amino acids: CASSVQGVNSPLHF.

The V call is TRBV6-5, the J call TRBJ1-1, with D tentatively TRBD1 (5 bases). CDR3 length: 15 residues. Looked up from germline, CDR1 is MNHEY and CDR2 is SVGAGI. V was cut by 4 bases and J by 2 bases, with 14 bases left in between. CDR3 DNA sequence: TGTGCCAGCAGTTTAACTTCAGGGTTAAACACTGAAGCTTTCTTT. It specifies CASSLTSGLNTEAFF.

This chain connects TRBV6-5 to TRBJ2-5; 9 bases agree with TRBD1. Germline loops: CDR1 MNHEY, CDR2 SVGAGI. J was trimmed by 11 bases and V by 5 bases; bases with no gene match: 3. The CDR3 loop spans 11 amino acids. The CDR3 DNA is TGTGCCAGCAGTCGACAGGGGGAGCAGTACTTC. Translated: CASSRQGEQYF.

This chain joins TRBV6-6 and TRBJ2-1; 11 bases align to TRBD2. There are 16 residues in the CDR3. V shed 6 bases, J shed 3 bases, and the junction held 7 bases outside the gene matches. Germline lookup yields CDR1 MNHNY and CDR2 SVGAGI (reference sequence). The CDR3 sequence is CASSLAGGTGYNEQFF. CDR3 nucleotides: TGTGCCAGCAGCCTAGCGGGGGGAACCGGCTACAATGAGCAGTTCTTC.

The gene calls are TRBV4-3 and TRBJ1-2; perhaps TRBD1 as D (6 bases). Germline V gene lookup returns CDR1 LGHNA and CDR2 YSLEER. The CDR3 is made up of 16 amino acids. Deletions cut 0 bases from V and 4 bases from J, with 15 bases between. As DNA, the CDR3 is TGCGCCAGCAGCCAAGATAGGGGGGGTCGAGGCTATGGCTACACCTTC. It specifies CASSQDRGGRGYGYTF.

A word on this clone: The identical CDR3 is also encoded by other nucleotide sequences in the sample. The chain joins TRBV6-6 to TRBJ2-2, with D tentatively TRBD2 (5 bases). Trimming took 2 bases from V and 5 from J, leaving 15 bases between them. The V gene's germline CDR1 is MNHNY and CDR2 SVGAGI (reference sequence). CDR3 length equals 16 residues. In DNA, the CDR3 is TGTGCCAGCAGTTACGGAGGCGGTTCGGGTACCGGGGAGCTGTTTTTT. It codes for CASSYGGGSGTGELFF.

The CDR3, as DNA: TGTGCCAGCAGAGGGGAGGGTTTTAAGCAGTTCTTC. Protein sequence: CASRGEGFKQFF. This chain uses TRBV2 with TRBJ2-1, with 7 bases that match TRBD2. The V and J ends lost 6 bases and 11 bases, in that order; junction bases with no gene match: 7. Germline CDR1 SNHLY, CDR2 FYNNEI. This CDR3 is built from 12 residues.

The V call is TRBV28, the J call TRBJ2-5; the D gene is possibly TRBD2 (6 bases). Trimming shortened V by 10 bases and J by 5 bases, and 14 bases separated the two germline ends. Per the germline V gene, CDR1 is MDHEN and CDR2 is SYDVKM. This CDR3 is 12 amino acids long. The CDR3 is CATTAGIETQYF. CDR3 nucleotides: TGTGCCACCACGGCGGGGATCGAGACCCAGTACTTC.

This chain links TRBV7-2 with TRBJ1-5; a possible D gene is TRBD1 (6 bases). Trimming stripped 1 base from V and 3 bases from J, with 13 bases between. The CDR3 totals 16 residues. Germline CDR1 reads SGHTA; CDR2 reads FQGNSA. This chain's CDR3 is CASSLGGGGANQPQHF. The CDR3 coding sequence is TGTGCCAGCAGCTTAGGGGGAGGGGGGGCCAATCAGCCCCAGCATTTT.

This chain links TRBV5-6 with TRBJ2-2; 11 bases line up with TRBD2. This CDR3 is built from 18 residues. The germline gives CDR1 SGHDT, CDR2 YYEEEE. Trimming took 7 bases from V and 1 from J; bases not matched to a gene: 12. This CDR3 is CASAVTAGTSGNTGELFF. As DNA, the CDR3 is TGTGCCAGCGCTGTGACCGCCGGGACTAGCGGGAACACCGGGGAGCTGTTTTTT.

The V gene is TRBV28, the J gene TRBJ2-3; TRBD2 matches at 13 bases. Germline V gene sequence: CDR1 MDHEN, CDR2 SYDVKM. CDR3 length: 17 amino acids. The V gene end was trimmed by 3 bases and the J gene end by 3 bases; junction bases not matched to a gene: 6. The CDR3 here is CASSFQTSGRPTDTQYF. The CDR3 nucleotides are TGTGCCAGCAGTTTCCAGACTAGCGGGAGGCCGACAGATACGCAGTATTTT. The full variable domain, rest sourced from reference TRBV28 and TRBJ2-3, is DVKVTQSSRYLVKRTGEKVFLECVQDMDHENMFWYRQDPGLGLRLIYFSYDVKMKEKGDIPEGYSVSREKKERFSLILESASTNQTSMYLCASSFQTSGRPTDTQYFGPGTRLTVL.

This clone is a singleton in its sample. The rearrangement links TRBV10-3 to TRBJ1-6; weak D call: TRBD1 (6 bases). The V gene lost 3 bases and the J gene lost 9 bases, with 12 bases spanning the gap. The germline V gene has CDR1 ENHRY and CDR2 SYGVKD. CDR3 length equals 14 residues. In nucleotides, the CDR3 is TGTGCCATCAGTGATCTACAGGGAAGTTCACCCCTCCACTTT. This gives the protein CAISDLQGSSPLHF.

The chain couples TRBV5-1 to TRBJ2-7; 7 bases are a match to TRBD1. Germline CDR1 SGHRS, CDR2 YFSETQ. The CDR3 extends over 14 amino acids. Trimming took 2 bases from V and 6 from J; bases not matched to a gene: 8. The CDR3 here is CASSFSRGLAEQYF. The CDR3 bases are TGCGCCAGCAGCTTCTCCAGGGGGTTGGCCGAGCAGTACTTC.

The chain is built from TRBV27 and TRBJ1-2; TRBD1 matches at 8 bases. The CDR3 is made up of 14 amino acids. With V trimmed by 2 bases and J by 8 bases, 7 bases remained unmatched. CDR1 and CDR2 (germline): MNHEY, SMNVEV (reference sequence). The CDR3 region is CASSLRTGTKGYTF. The DNA of the CDR3 is TGTGCCAGCAGTTTACGGACAGGGACTAAAGGCTACACCTTC.

This chain uses TRBV10-3 with TRBJ1-2, with TRBD1 identical over 9 bases. The CDR3 has 14 amino acids. Per the germline V gene, CDR1 is ENHRY and CDR2 is SYGVKD. V trimming: 3 bases; J trimming: 6 bases; junction bases outside the gene matches: 5. CDR3 nucleotide sequence: TGTGCCATCAGTGAAACAGGGGGCGATCATGGCTACACCTTC. Translated: CAISETGGDHGYTF.

The chain is built from TRBV5-6 and TRBJ2-1; D may be TRBD2 (5 bases). V gave up 2 bases and J gave up 10 bases, with 13 bases separating them. Germline V gene data show CDR1 as SGHDT and CDR2 as YYEEEE. The CDR3 length is 13 residues. This chain's CDR3 is CASSFGVMLEQFF. In DNA form, the CDR3 reads TGTGCCAGCAGCTTCGGGGTGATGTTAGAGCAGTTCTTC.

This clone appeared a few times. V usage is TRBV15 and J usage is TRBJ2-5; the match to TRBD1 covers 7 bases. Germline assignment: CDR1 LNHNV and CDR2 YYDKDF (reference sequence). The CDR3 is 15 amino acids. Unmatched junction bases numbered 7, after V lost 1 base and J lost 5 bases. Here the CDR3 reads CATSRASTGWETQYF. The CDR3 region has the DNA TGTGCCACCAGCAGAGCCTCGACAGGGTGGGAGACCCAGTACTTC.

V and J are TRBV18 and TRBJ1-2, with 8 bases lining up with TRBD1. V lost 6 bases and J lost 3; bases outside the gene matches: 3. This CDR3 region has 13 residues. Germline V lookup: CDR1 KGHSH, CDR2 LQKENI. CDR3 in DNA: TGTGCCAGCTCCCCGGACAGGGACTATGGCTACACCTTC. Amino acid sequence: CASSPDRDYGYTF. The variable domain in full, with the rest retrieved from reference TRBV18 and TRBJ1-2, is NAGVMQNPRHLVRRRGQEARLRCSPMKGHSHVYWYRQLPEEGLKFMVYLQKENIIDESGMPKERFSAEFPKEGPSILRIQQVVRGDSAAYFCASSPDRDYGYTFGSGTRLTVV.

The chain employs TRBV11-2 and TRBJ2-2, with 7 bases matching TRBD1. This CDR3 is 15 amino acids long. V shed 3 bases, J shed 1 base, and the junction held 2 bases outside the gene matches. The germline V gene has CDR1 SGHAT and CDR2 FQNNGV. The CDR3 reads CASSFDRVNTGELFF. In DNA, the CDR3 is TGTGCCAGCAGCTTCGACAGGGTGAACACCGGGGAGCTGTTTTTT.

J is TRBJ2-5 and V is TRBV11-2, with TRBD1 as a possible D gene (5 bases). The CDR3 runs to 17 residues. Trimming took off 5 bases at V and 5 bases at J, with 24 bases between the two ends. CDR1 and CDR2 from the germline V gene are SGHAT and FQNNGV. DNA for the CDR3: TGTGCCAGCAGCACTGTCTCTGGGGCCCCCCAGTCGGAGACCCAGTACTTC. This sequence encodes CASSTVSGAPQSETQYF.